These T cell receptor beta chains were read from a single sample in a study of T cells after posttransplantation cyclophosphamide. TCRdb's table, derived via immunoSEQ multiplex PCR, lists solely in-frame clones and lacks some. The sample includes about 30,000 clones, none of them occurring once. The sequenced sample was PBMCs. The receptors here all came from a woman aged 60-70 years in good health, CMV-negative, and a related stem cell transplant donor. Each CDR3 is given with its conserved first and last residue. A D gene is named only where the DNA matches it firmly. Only part of the rows carry a size: once, few, many, or a class if the clone is expanded.

j_call	d_call	clone_size	v_call	cdr3_aa	cdr3_nt
TRBJ2-2	TRBD1	NA	TRBV18	CASSPRTGMNTGELFF	TGTGCCAGCTCACCAAGGACAGGGATGAACACCGGGGAGCTGTTTTTT
TRBJ2-2	TRBD1	many	TRBV2	CASRTGSNTGELFF	TGTGCCAGCAGGACAGGGTCGAACACCGGGGAGCTGTTTTTT
TRBJ2-1	NA	many	TRBV7-9	CASSSPAGPSYNEQFF	TGTGCCAGCAGCTCACCAGCGGGTCCCTCCTACAATGAGCAGTTCTTC
TRBJ2-5	NA	many	TRBV14	CASSQTRETQYF	TGTGCCAGCAGCCAAACTAGGGAGACCCAGTACTTC
TRBJ2-7	TRBD2	many	TRBV19	CASSIGASGRNEQYF	TGTGCCAGTAGTATAGGGGCTAGCGGGAGAAACGAGCAGTACTTC
TRBJ1-1	NA	NA	TRBV9	CASNPLGPMNTEAFF	TGTGCCAGCAACCCTCTGGGGCCTATGAACACTGAAGCTTTCTTT
TRBJ2-5	TRBD1	NA	TRBV9	CASSFRQGETQYF	TGTGCCAGCAGCTTCCGACAGGGAGAGACCCAGTACTTC
TRBJ2-7	NA	many	TRBV6-6	CAARGSPNEQYF	TGTGCCGCTCGGGGGAGCCCAAACGAGCAGTACTTC
TRBJ1-5	TRBD1	many	TRBV27	CASSLFGTGESNQPQHF	TGTGCCAGCAGTTTATTCGGGACAGGGGAAAGCAATCAGCCCCAGCATTTT
TRBJ2-4	TRBD1	few	TRBV2	CASGQVAKNIQYF	TGTGCCAGCGGACAGGTGGCCAAAAACATTCAGTACTTC
TRBJ1-2	NA	many	TRBV6-6	CASTPSGINYGYTF	TGTGCCAGCACCCCATCGGGTATTAACTATGGCTACACCTTC
TRBJ1-4	TRBD1	many	TRBV7-9	CASSQGQGVEKLFF	TGTGCCAGCAGCCAGGGACAGGGAGTTGAAAAACTGTTTTTT
TRBJ2-6	TRBD1	few	TRBV12-3/TRBV12-4	CASFRDRGSGANVLTF	TGTGCCAGCTTCCGGGACAGGGGATCTGGGGCCAACGTCCTGACTTTC
TRBJ2-6	NA	many	TRBV10-3	CAISVGAPGANVLTF	TGTGCCATCTCAGTAGGGGCTCCGGGGGCCAACGTCCTGACTTTC
TRBJ2-1	NA	many	TRBV24-1	CAATGPNYNEQFF	TGTGCCGCAACAGGGCCAAACTACAATGAGCAGTTCTTC
TRBJ1-2	TRBD1	few	TRBV7-8	CASSPTGTGRLYHYGYTF	TGTGCCAGCAGCCCGACCGGGACAGGGAGGTTGTATCACTATGGCTACACCTTC
TRBJ1-2	TRBD1	NA	TRBV4-3	CASSQDPPGQGYGYTF	TGCGCCAGCAGCCAAGATCCCCCGGGACAGGGGTATGGCTACACCTTC
TRBJ2-1	TRBD2	many	TRBV19	CASRMAGGIEQFF	TGTGCCAGTAGAATGGCGGGAGGAATAGAGCAGTTCTTC
TRBJ2-1	TRBD1	many	TRBV2	CASRQGQDGEQFF	TGTGCCAGCAGACAGGGACAGGATGGTGAGCAGTTCTTC
TRBJ1-2	TRBD1	many	TRBV6-1	CASSERGQADYGYTF	TGTGCCAGCAGTGAGCGAGGACAGGCAGACTATGGCTACACCTTC
TRBJ1-1	NA	NA	TRBV25-1	CASSPQARFNTEAFF	TGTGCCAGCAGTCCCCAGGCCAGATTCAACACTGAAGCTTTCTTT
TRBJ1-2	TRBD1	many	TRBV6-4	CASKIDRGLPPVSYTF	TGTGCCAGCAAAATAGACAGGGGCCTGCCACCGGTGAGCTACACCTTC
TRBJ2-1	NA	many	TRBV18	CASSDFQDEQFF	TGTGCCAGCTCAGATTTCCAGGATGAGCAGTTCTTC
TRBJ2-3	TRBD2	few	TRBV7-9	CASSLAYLAGGLADTQYF	TGTGCCAGCAGCTTAGCCTATTTAGCGGGGGGCCTCGCAGATACGCAGTATTTT
TRBJ1-4	TRBD1	NA	TRBV7-2	CASSPGDRGITNEKLFF	TGTGCCAGCAGCCCCGGGGACAGGGGAATTACTAATGAAAAACTGTTTTTT
TRBJ1-5	TRBD1	many	TRBV6-2/TRBV6-3	CASSYDEGAWQPQHF	TGTGCCAGCAGTTACGATGAGGGGGCATGGCAGCCCCAGCATTTT
TRBJ2-2	TRBD1	many	TRBV19	CASRSGQGDTGELFF	TGTGCCAGTAGATCGGGACAGGGAGACACCGGGGAGCTGTTTTTT
TRBJ2-7	TRBD1	many	TRBV19	CASRTEDRGSYEQYF	TGTGCCAGTAGGACCGAGGACAGGGGATCCTACGAGCAGTACTTC